A selection of T cell receptor beta chains follows, all from one sample in a study of radiotherapy plus CTLA-4 blockade in lung cancer. The repertoire was sequenced with immunoSEQ multiplex PCR; TCRdb's copy has only in-frame clones and lacks some. The data hold around 110,000 clones, with 81% observed a single time. The source was peripheral blood, collected from a patient treated with radiotherapy plus ipilimumab. The receptors come from a human donor with non-small cell lung cancer that progressed on radiotherapy plus ipilimumab. Some clones in this sample may be carry-over from other donors' samples. Both conserved end residues are part of each CDR3.

j_call v_call cdr3_aa
TRBJ2-2 TRBV27 CASSSPSFTRLAGTGELFF
TRBJ2-3 TRBV9 CASSPGMGGLTDTQYF
TRBJ1-5 TRBV5-8 CASSLGHESNQPQHF
TRBJ2-3 TRBV18 CASSPPAGAPTDTQYF
TRBJ2-5 TRBV27 CASSPRGAGETQYF
TRBJ1-1 TRBV13 CASSLGVFGYTEAFF
TRBJ2-4 TRBV2 CASSERFQDIQYF
TRBJ1-2 TRBV6-5 CASSYSIVGGYGYTF
TRBJ2-1 TRBV4-2 CASSQEWPVPYNEQFF
TRBJ2-7 TRBV23-1 CASSQSIGSYEQYF
TRBJ2-7 TRBV4-3 CASSHLHLGDRAPVEQYF
TRBJ2-3 TRBV6-6 CASSFGDTQYF
TRBJ2-1 TRBV4-3 CASSHVLTSGGYNEQFF
TRBJ1-1 TRBV5-1 CASSLRTGGAEAFF
TRBJ1-6 TRBV7-6 CASSPMGENSPLHF
TRBJ1-1 TRBV5-6 CASSSDWGAGVNTEAFF
TRBJ2-7 TRBV5-6 CASSRLSYEQYF
TRBJ1-2 TRBV5-1 CASSLGDTNYGYTF
TRBJ2-7 TRBV9 CASSGSSYEQYF
TRBJ2-3 TRBV5-1 CASSLDRPTDTQYF
TRBJ1-1 TRBV7-2 CASSYQGGDTEAFF
TRBJ2-1 TRBV7-3 CASSPLGWGTGASEQFF
TRBJ2-5 TRBV7-2 CASTIRGAGEQETQYF
TRBJ1-5 TRBV2 CASSPRTGRGSNQPQHF
TRBJ2-7 TRBV14 CASSQWPGTDTVDEQYF
TRBJ2-1 TRBV11-1 CASRTWGQGAANEQFF
TRBJ1-5 TRBV10-1 CASSVPDRGYNQPQHF
TRBJ1-6 TRBV18 CASSLSLSGGAGSPLHF
TRBJ2-3 TRBV6-6 CASSYAGTSTDTQYF
TRBJ2-3 TRBV7-9 CASSAPGLETDTQYF
TRBJ1-6 TRBV5-1 CASSSSRDRDNSPLHF
TRBJ2-7 TRBV4-1 CASSQVLREPSNEQYF
TRBJ2-1 TRBV10-3 CAISERGKNSYNEQFF
TRBJ2-1 TRBV5-1 CASSLQGADEQFF
TRBJ2-2 TRBV2 CASRSLRGGTGELFF
TRBJ2-4 TRBV18 CASSPLPDRGNIQYF
TRBJ2-3 TRBV2 CASIGGVTDTQYF
TRBJ2-1 TRBV29-1 CSVESVGRGPGNEQFF
TRBJ2-1 TRBV2 CASSAAAGGPYNEQFF
TRBJ1-1 TRBV19 CASSIDGLNTEAFF
TRBJ1-4 TRBV29-1 CSARGADGATNEKLFF